This record looks at one T cell receptor beta chain sequence and its context. The sample comes from a study of cytomegalovirus exposure and HLA in healthy donors. The PCR used 60 Vbeta and 13 Jbeta primers. Clones were read by immunoSEQ multiplex PCR, and TCRdb kept only the in-frame ones, dropping some. The sample lists 130,000 to 150,000 clones; roughly 70% were seen once. The clonotype originates from a young man in good health and CMV-seropositive. The sequencing input was PBMCs.

The CDR3 spells CSVEWTPAADEQYF. CDR3 DNA sequence: TGCAGCGTTGAGTGGACACCCGCGGCCGACGAGCAGTACTTC. This chain uses TRBV29-1 with TRBJ2-5; D may be TRBD1 (5 bases). The assigned J gene may be wrong: the sequence end matches TRBJ2-7 better. The CDR3 is made up of 14 amino acids. CDR1 and CDR2 (germline): SQVTM, ANQGSEA.